Following are 16 T cell receptor beta chains from one sample sequenced in a study of cytotoxic CD8 clonotypes in ibrutinib-treated CLL (dated by TCRdb to 2020 to 2022). The time point label of this sample denotes: about a year on ibrutinib. Library construction relied on the immunoSEQ multiplex PCR assay. Imported from immuneACCESS, the table was reduced by TCRdb to in-frame sequences with V and J called. These copies leave out some clones; in studies compared against another copy, an unresolved V gene accounts for under half, and the cause of the remainder is not known. The sample table shows some 98,000 clones, and around 80% are seen once. Around 30% of the sample goes to the ten largest clones. Specimen: PBMCs, collected after 12 months of ibrutinib treatment. All receptors derive from a human donor with chronic lymphocytic leukemia.

This clone was recorded a few times. The chain recombines TRBV15 with TRBJ1-5; TRBD1 aligns across 7 bases. The CDR3 sequence is 17 residues long. After removal of 4 bases from V and 1 base from J, the junction contained 10 bases not matched to a gene. Germline CDR1 reads LNHNV; CDR2 reads YYDKDF (reference sequence). CDR3 bases: TGTGCCACCAGCAATATTAGACAGGGAAAGAGCAATCAGCCCCAGCATTTT. Translation: CATSNIRQGKSNQPQHF.

In this sample, this clone turned up a few times. The gene calls are TRBV6-5 and TRBJ1-2; TRBD1 might be the D (6 bases). The length of the CDR3 is 13 residues. CDR1 MNHEY and CDR2 SVGAGI come from the germline V gene. V dropped 7 bases and J dropped 7 bases, with 16 bases sitting between them. CDR3 nucleotides: TGTGCCAGCACTGGGGGGCCGTCGGGTGGCTACACCTTC. Translating it yields CASTGGPSGGYTF.

Concerning this clone itself: This sequence may be a read error, since a much larger clone differs from it by one base. The rearrangement joins TRBV7-2 to TRBJ2-3; D ambiguous. Germline loops: CDR1 SGHTA, CDR2 FQGNSA. This CDR3 spans 11 amino acids. V lost 5 bases and J lost 2, with 2 bases in between. The CDR3 loop reads CASSLTDTQYF. The CDR3 nucleotides read TGTGCCAGCAGCCTCACAGATACGCAGTATTTT.

The chain combines TRBV7-2 with TRBJ1-2, with a tentative D call TRBD1 (5 bases). Trimming pared 1 base from V and 3 bases from J, leaving 12 bases between. Germline V gives CDR1 SGHTA, CDR2 FQGNSA. This CDR3 region has 15 residues. The CDR3 DNA follows: TGTGCCAGCAGCTTAGACCTGCAGGGAGACTATGGCTACACCTTC. This translates into CASSLDLQGDYGYTF.

The V call is TRBV5-1, the J call TRBJ2-1; TRBD2 matches at 14 bases. CDR1 SGHRS and CDR2 YFSETQ come from the germline V gene. The CDR3 has 17 amino acids. The junction had 6 bases not matched to a gene; V was cut back by 2 bases and J by 5 bases. The CDR3 sequence is CASSFPLTSGGDNEQFF. The CDR3 region has the DNA TGCGCCAGCAGCTTCCCTTTGACTAGCGGGGGGGACAATGAGCAGTTCTTC.

The chain has TRBV12-5 and TRBJ2-6; a weak D match, TRBD1 (5 bases). The CDR3 spans 14 residues. Germline V gene sequence: CDR1 LGHNT, CDR2 FRNRAP. Trimming pared 8 bases from V and 0 bases from J, leaving 8 bases between. The CDR3 loop reads CASSRGSGANVLTF. The DNA of the CDR3 is TGTGCTAGTTCAAGGGGCTCTGGGGCCAACGTCCTGACTTTC. Full variable domain (remainder filled in from reference TRBV12-5 and TRBJ2-6): DARVTQTPRHKVTEMGQEVTMRCQPILGHNTVFWYRQTMMQGLELLAYFRNRAPLDDSGMPKDRFSAEMPDATLATLKIQPSEPRDSAVYFCASSRGSGANVLTFGAGSRLTVL.

The rearrangement links TRBV5-4 to TRBJ2-5; D possibly corresponds to TRBD2 (6 bases). V was clipped by 5 bases and J by 2 bases, with 10 bases between them. This CDR3 has 13 amino acids. The germline V gene encodes CDR1 SGHNT and CDR2 YYREEE (reference sequence). CDR3 nucleotide sequence: TGTGCCAGCAGTTGGAGGGGACAAGAGACCCAGTACTTC. Its translation: CASSWRGQETQYF.

This clone was seen a few times. This sequence joins TRBV6-7 and TRBJ1-5; tentative D call: TRBD1 (5 bases). TRBV6-7 is an open reading frame whose function is uncertain. Trimming stripped 2 bases from V and 4 bases from J, with 18 bases between. The CDR3 has 17 residues. The CDR3 nucleotides are TGTGCCAGCAGTTACGACCCCGGGGGGGGTAAAAATCAGCCCCAGCATTTT. Its protein product is CASSYDPGGGKNQPQHF.

The sample holds one count of this clone. The chain recombines TRBV5-5 with TRBJ2-1; maybe TRBD1 (5 bases). V was pared by 2 bases and J by 6 bases, with 12 bases between. This CDR3 has 14 amino acids. The V gene's germline CDR1 is SGHKS and CDR2 YYEKEE (reference sequence). For the CDR3, the DNA is TGTGCCAGCAGCTTAATCCAGGGTTCCAATGAGCAGTTCTTC. Amino acid sequence: CASSLIQGSNEQFF.

V usage is TRBV7-6 and J usage is TRBJ1-1, with a weak D call TRBD1 (5 bases). Germline V gene data show CDR1 as SGHVS and CDR2 as FNYEAQ. The CDR3 runs 14 residues. Trimming left V 5 bases short and J 6 bases short, with 16 bases between. In nucleotides, the CDR3 is TGTGCCAGCAGCCCGAACAGGCGATCGGCTGAAGCTTTCTTT. This codes for CASSPNRRSAEAFF.

In this sample, this clone turned up once. V is TRBV5-1 and J is TRBJ2-3; 9 bases are shared with TRBD1. The CDR3 runs 14 residues. J gave up 8 bases and V 4 bases, and 8 bases lay outside the gene matches. Germline CDR1 reads SGHRS; CDR2 reads YFSETQ. The CDR3 DNA follows: TGCGCCAGCAGCGTGGGACAGGGAGAATTTACGCAGTATTTT. Translating it yields CASSVGQGEFTQYF.

V and J are TRBV4-3 and TRBJ1-3; D not resolved. The germline V gene encodes CDR1 LGHNA and CDR2 YSLEER. V shed 0 bases and J shed 7 bases, with 7 bases lying between them. The CDR3 length is 13 residues. DNA of the CDR3: TGCGCCAGCAGCCAAGACCCGAGTAACACCATATATTTT. Protein product: CASSQDPSNTIYF.

This clone was detected only once. The chain employs TRBV5-1 and TRBJ2-1; D perhaps matches TRBD1 (6 bases). CDR3 length: 14 amino acids. V was trimmed by 1 base and J by 7 bases, leaving 12 bases between them. In germline, CDR1 is SGHRS, CDR2 YFSETQ. The DNA for the CDR3 is TGCGCCAGCAGCTTGACCCGCACAGGGAATGAGCAGTTCTTC. Residues: CASSLTRTGNEQFF.

The V call is TRBV10-3, the J call TRBJ1-1, with 8 bases lining up with TRBD1. Unmatched junction bases numbered 8, after V lost 7 bases and J lost 4 bases. The length of the CDR3 is 14 residues. Germline assignment: CDR1 ENHRY and CDR2 SYGVKD. The chain's CDR3 is CAITAGGVSTEAFF. In nucleotides, the CDR3 is TGTGCCATCACTGCAGGGGGCGTAAGCACTGAAGCTTTCTTT.

The chain has TRBV6-1 and TRBJ2-7, with a tentative D call TRBD1 (6 bases). Trimming took off 4 bases at V and 9 bases at J, with 10 bases between the two ends. CDR3 length equals 11 residues. Germline V gene lookup returns CDR1 MNHNS and CDR2 SASEGT. CDR3 sequence: CASSVQGPQYF. DNA for the CDR3: TGTGCCAGCAGTGTGCAGGGGCCGCAGTACTTC.

The chain uses TRBV5-4 and TRBJ1-5, with D uncertain. In germline, CDR1 is SGHNT, CDR2 YYREEE (reference sequence). Trimming stripped 0 bases from V and 2 bases from J, with 9 bases between. The CDR3 spans 15 residues. The CDR3, as DNA: TGTGCCAGCAGCTTGGCCCCGGACGGCAATCAGCCCCAGCATTTT. Translating gives CASSLAPDGNQPQHF. Using reference TRBV5-4 and TRBJ1-5 for the parts outside the CDR3, the full variable domain is ETGVTQSPTHLIKTRGQQVTLRCSSQSGHNTVSWYQQALGQGPQFIFQYYREEENGRGNFPPRFSGLQFPNYSSELNVNALELDDSALYLCASSLAPDGNQPQHFGDGTRLSIL.